This entry features one T cell receptor beta chain sequence. The entry originates in a study of T cell changes during pregnancy in multiple sclerosis. The germline V gene has CDR1 MNHEY and CDR2 SVGAGI. This CDR3 contains 14 residues. With 5 bases removed from V and 4 bases from J, the gap between germline ends came to 14 bases. TCRdb's table, derived via immunoSEQ multiplex PCR, lists solely in-frame clones and lacks some. There are about 110,000 clones in the sample; 75% to 95% occur only once, and 1.5% to 2% lies in the top ten. This sample comprised peripheral blood, obtained before pregnancy. The source is a female donor with multiple sclerosis, enrolled in a pregnancy study. The rearrangement joins TRBV6-5 to TRBJ1-2, with no clear D. CDR3 loop: CASSEGPSGYGYTF. In nucleotides, the CDR3 is TGTGCCAGCAGTGAAGGTCCAAGCGGCTATGGCTACACCTTC.